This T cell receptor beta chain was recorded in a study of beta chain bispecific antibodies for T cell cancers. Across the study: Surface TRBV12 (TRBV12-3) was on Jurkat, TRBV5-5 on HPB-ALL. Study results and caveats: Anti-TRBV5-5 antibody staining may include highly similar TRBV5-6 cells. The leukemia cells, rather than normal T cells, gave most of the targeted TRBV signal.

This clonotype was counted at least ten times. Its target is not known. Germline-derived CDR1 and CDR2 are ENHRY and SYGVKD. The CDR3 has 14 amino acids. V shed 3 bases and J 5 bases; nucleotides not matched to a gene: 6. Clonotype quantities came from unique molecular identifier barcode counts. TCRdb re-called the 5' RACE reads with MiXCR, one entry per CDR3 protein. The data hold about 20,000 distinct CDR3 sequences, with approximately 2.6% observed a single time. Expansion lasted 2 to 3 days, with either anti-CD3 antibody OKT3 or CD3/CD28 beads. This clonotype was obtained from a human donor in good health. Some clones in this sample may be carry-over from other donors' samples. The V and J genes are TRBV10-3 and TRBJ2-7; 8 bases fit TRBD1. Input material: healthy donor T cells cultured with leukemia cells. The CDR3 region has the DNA TGTGCCATCAGTGATGGACAGGGAATTCACGAGCAGTACTTC. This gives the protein CAISDGQGIHEQYF.